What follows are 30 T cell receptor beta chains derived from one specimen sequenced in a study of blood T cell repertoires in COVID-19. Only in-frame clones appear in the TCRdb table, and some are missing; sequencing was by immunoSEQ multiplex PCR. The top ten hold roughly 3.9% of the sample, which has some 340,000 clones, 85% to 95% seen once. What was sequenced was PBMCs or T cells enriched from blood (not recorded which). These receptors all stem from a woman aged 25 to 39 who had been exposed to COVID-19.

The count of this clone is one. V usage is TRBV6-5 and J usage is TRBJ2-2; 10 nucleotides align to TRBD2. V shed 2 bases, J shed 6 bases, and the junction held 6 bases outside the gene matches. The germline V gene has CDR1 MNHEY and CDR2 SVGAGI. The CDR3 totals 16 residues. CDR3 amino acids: CASSYPSGGAAGELFF. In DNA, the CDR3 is TGTGCCAGCAGTTACCCGAGCGGGGGGGCGGCCGGGGAGCTGTTTTTT.

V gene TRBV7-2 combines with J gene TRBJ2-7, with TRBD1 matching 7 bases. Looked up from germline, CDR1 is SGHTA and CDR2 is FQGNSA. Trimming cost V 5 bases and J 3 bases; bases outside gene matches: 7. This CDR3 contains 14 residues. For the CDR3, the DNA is TGTGCCAGCAGCCAAACGACAGGGTACTACGAGCAGTACTTC. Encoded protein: CASSQTTGYYEQYF.

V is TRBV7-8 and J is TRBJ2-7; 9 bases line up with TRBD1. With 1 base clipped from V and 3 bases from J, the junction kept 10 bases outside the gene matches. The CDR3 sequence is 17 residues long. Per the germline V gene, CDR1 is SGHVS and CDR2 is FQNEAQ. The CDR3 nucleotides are TGTGCCAGCAGCTTAGTGGGAACTCCGGGACAGGGCTACGAGCAGTACTTC. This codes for CASSLVGTPGQGYEQYF.

The CDR3 DNA reads TGTGCCAGCAGCCAGGGGACAGGGAGACTCGATGAGCAGTTCTTC. Its protein product is CASSQGTGRLDEQFF. This chain links TRBV7-7 with TRBJ2-1, with 9 bases aligning to TRBD1. V trimming: 5 bases; J trimming: 8 bases; junction bases outside the gene matches: 10. This CDR3 has 15 residues. From germline, CDR1 is SSHAT and CDR2 FNYEAQ (reference sequence).

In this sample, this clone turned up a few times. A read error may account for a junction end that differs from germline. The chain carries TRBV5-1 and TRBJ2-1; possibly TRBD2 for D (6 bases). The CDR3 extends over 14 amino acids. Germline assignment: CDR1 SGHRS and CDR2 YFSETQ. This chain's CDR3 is CASSLSGLGNDQFF. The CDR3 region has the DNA TGCGCCAGCAGCTTGAGCGGGTTAGGCAATGACCAGTTCTTC.

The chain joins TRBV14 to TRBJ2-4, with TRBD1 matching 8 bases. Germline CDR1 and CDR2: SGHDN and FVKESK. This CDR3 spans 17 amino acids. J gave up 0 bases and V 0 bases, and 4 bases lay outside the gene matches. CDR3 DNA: TGTGCCAGCAGCCAAGAGGAACAGGGGGGAGCCAAAAACATTCAGTACTTC. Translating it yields CASSQEEQGGAKNIQYF.

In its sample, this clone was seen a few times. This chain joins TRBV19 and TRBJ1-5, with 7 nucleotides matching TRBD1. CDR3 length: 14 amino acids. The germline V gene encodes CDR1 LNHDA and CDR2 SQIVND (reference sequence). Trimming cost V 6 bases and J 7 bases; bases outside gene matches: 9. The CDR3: CASSWGTDIQPQHF. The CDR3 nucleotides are TGTGCCAGTAGCTGGGGGACAGATATACAGCCCCAGCATTTT.

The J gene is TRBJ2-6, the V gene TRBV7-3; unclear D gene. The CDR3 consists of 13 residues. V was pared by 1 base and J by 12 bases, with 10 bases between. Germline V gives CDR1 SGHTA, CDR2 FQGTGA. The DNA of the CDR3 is TGTGCCAGCAGCTTAAAACAGATTGGCGTCCTGACTTTC. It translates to CASSLKQIGVLTF.

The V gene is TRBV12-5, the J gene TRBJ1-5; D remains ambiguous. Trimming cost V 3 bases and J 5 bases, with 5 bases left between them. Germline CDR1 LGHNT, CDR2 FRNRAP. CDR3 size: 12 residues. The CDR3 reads CASGLQHQPQHF. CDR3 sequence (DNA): TGTGCTAGTGGTTTACAGCATCAGCCCCAGCATTTT.

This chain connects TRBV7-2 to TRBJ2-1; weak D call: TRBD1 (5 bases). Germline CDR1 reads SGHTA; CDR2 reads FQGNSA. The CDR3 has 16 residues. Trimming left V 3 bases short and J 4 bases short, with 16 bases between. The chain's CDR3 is CASSFYEDTPYNEQFF. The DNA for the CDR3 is TGTGCCAGCAGCTTCTACGAGGACACACCTTACAATGAGCAGTTCTTC.

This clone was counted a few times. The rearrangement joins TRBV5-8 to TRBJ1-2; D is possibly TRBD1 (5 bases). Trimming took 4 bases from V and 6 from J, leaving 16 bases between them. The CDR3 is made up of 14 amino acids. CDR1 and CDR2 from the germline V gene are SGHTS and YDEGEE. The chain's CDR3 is CASSPGRGNNGYTF. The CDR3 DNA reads TGTGCCAGCAGCCCCGGACGGGGGAACAATGGCTACACCTTC.

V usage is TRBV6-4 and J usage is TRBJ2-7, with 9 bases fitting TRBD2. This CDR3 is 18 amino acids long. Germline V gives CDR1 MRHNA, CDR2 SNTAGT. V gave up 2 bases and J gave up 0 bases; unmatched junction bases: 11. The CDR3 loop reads CASSDRPPERGVSYEQYF. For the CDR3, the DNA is TGTGCCAGCAGTGACCGACCCCCGGAGCGGGGGGTCTCCTACGAGCAGTACTTC.

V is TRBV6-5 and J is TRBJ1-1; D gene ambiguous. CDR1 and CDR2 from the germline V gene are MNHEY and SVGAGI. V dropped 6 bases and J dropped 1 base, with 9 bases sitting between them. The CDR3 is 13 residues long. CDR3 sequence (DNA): TGTGCCAGCAGGAGGCAATCGAACACTGAAGCTTTCTTT. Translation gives CASRRQSNTEAFF.

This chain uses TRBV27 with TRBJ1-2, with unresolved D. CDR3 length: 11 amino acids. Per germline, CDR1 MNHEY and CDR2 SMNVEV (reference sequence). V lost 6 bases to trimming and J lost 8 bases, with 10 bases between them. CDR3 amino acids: CASSGGPGYTF. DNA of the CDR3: TGTGCCAGCAGCGGAGGGCCCGGCTACACCTTC.

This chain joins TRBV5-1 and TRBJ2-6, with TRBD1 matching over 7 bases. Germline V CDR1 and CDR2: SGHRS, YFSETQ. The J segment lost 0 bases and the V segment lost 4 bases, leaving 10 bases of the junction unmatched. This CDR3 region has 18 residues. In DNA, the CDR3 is TGCGCCAGCAGCCAACCGGACAGGCAGAGCTCTGGGGCCAACGTCCTGACTTTC. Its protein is CASSQPDRQSSGANVLTF.

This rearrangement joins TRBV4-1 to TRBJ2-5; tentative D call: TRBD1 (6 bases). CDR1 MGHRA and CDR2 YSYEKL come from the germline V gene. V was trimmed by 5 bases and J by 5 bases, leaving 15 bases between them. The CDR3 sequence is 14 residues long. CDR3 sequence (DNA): TGCGCCAGCAGCAACACAGGGTTACCGGAGACCCAGTACTTC. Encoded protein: CASSNTGLPETQYF.

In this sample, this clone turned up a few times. The DNA of the CDR3 is TGTGCCACTAGGACAGGGGGTGTCACTGAAGCTTTCTTT. Amino acids: CATRTGGVTEAFF. The V call is TRBV12-3 or TRBV12-4, the J call TRBJ1-1, with 10 bases lining up with TRBD1. V shed 10 bases, J shed 4 bases, and the junction held 6 bases outside the gene matches. This CDR3 comprises 13 residues.

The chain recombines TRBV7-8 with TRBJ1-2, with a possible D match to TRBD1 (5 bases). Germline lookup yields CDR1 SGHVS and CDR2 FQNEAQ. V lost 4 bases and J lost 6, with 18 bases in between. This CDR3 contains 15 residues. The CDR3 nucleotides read TGTGCCAGCAGCTCCCGGGACTTCCTTAGCGATGGCTACACCTTC. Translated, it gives CASSSRDFLSDGYTF.

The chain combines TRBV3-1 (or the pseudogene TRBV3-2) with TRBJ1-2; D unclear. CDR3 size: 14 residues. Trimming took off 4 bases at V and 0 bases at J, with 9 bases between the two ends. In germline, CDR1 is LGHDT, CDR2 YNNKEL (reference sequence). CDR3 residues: CASSLLQTNYGYTF. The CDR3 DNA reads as TGTGCCAGCAGCCTCCTACAGACTAACTATGGCTACACCTTC.

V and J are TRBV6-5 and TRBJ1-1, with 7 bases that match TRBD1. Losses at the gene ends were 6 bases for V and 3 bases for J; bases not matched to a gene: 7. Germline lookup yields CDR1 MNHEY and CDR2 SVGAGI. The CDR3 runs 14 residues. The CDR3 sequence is CASRPGGWDTEAFF. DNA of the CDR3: TGTGCCAGCAGGCCAGGGGGGTGGGACACTGAAGCTTTCTTT.

In nucleotides, the CDR3 is TGCGCCAGCAGCTTGTTATCACCGGGACAGGGCTCGGTTGGCTACACCTTC. As protein: CASSLLSPGQGSVGYTF. The V gene is TRBV5-1, the J gene TRBJ1-2; 9 bases are shared with TRBD1. Per the germline V gene, CDR1 is SGHRS and CDR2 is YFSETQ. The V gene end was trimmed by 1 base and the J gene end by 7 bases; junction bases not matched to a gene: 14. The CDR3 length is 17 residues.

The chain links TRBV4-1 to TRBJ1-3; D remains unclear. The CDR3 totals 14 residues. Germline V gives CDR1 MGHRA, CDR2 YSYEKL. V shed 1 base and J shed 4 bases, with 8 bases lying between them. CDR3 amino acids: CASSQVFSGNTIYF. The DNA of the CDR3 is TGCGCCAGCAGCCAAGTATTTAGCGGAAACACCATATATTTT.

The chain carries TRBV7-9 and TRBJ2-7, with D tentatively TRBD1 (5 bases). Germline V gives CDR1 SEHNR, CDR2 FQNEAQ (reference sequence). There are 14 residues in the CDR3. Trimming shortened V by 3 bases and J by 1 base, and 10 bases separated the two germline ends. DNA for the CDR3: TGTGCCAGCAGCTTTTTCAGGGCGTCCTACGAGCAGTACTTC. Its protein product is CASSFFRASYEQYF.

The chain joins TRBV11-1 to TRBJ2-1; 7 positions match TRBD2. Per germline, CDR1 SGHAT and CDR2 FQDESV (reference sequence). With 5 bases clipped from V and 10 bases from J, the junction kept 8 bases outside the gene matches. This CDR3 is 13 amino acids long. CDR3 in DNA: TGTGCCAGCAGCCTGCCGACTAGCTGGGAGCAGTTCTTC. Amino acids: CASSLPTSWEQFF.

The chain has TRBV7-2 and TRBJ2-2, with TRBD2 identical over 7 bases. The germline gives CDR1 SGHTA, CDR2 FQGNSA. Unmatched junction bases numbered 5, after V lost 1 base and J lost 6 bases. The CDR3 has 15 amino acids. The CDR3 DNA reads TGTGCCAGCAGCTTAGGACTAGCTTGGGCCGGGGAGCTGTTTTTT. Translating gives CASSLGLAWAGELFF.

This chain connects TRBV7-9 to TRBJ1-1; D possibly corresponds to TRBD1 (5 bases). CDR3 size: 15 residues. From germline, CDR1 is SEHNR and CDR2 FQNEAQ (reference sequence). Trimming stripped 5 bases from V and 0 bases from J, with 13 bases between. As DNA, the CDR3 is TGTGCCAGCAGCCAACGGAAGGGGCTGAACACTGAAGCTTTCTTT. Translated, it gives CASSQRKGLNTEAFF.

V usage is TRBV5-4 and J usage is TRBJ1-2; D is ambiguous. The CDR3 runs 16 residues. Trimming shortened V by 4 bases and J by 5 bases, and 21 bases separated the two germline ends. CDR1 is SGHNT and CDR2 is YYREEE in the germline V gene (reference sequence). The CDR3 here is CASSPPGGETLYGYTF. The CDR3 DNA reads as TGTGCCAGCAGCCCACCCGGCGGGGAAACCCTATATGGCTACACCTTC.

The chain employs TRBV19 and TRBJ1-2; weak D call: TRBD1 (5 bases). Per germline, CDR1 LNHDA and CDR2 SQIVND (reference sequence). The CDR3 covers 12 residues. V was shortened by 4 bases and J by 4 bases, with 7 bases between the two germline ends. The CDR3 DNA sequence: TGTGCCAGTAGTACCGACAGCTATGGCTACACCTTC. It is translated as CASSTDSYGYTF.

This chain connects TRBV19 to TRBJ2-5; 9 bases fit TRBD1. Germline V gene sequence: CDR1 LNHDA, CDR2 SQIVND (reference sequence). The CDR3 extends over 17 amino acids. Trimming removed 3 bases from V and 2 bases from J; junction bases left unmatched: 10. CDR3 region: CASSIRGTGRRQETQYF. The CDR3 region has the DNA TGTGCCAGTAGTATTCGCGGGACAGGGAGAAGGCAAGAGACCCAGTACTTC.

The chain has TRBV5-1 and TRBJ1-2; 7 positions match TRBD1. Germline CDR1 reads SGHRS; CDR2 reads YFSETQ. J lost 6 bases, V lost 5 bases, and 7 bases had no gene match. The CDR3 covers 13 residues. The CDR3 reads CASRDQGEDGYTF. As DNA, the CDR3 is TGCGCCAGCAGGGACCAGGGGGAGGATGGCTACACCTTC.